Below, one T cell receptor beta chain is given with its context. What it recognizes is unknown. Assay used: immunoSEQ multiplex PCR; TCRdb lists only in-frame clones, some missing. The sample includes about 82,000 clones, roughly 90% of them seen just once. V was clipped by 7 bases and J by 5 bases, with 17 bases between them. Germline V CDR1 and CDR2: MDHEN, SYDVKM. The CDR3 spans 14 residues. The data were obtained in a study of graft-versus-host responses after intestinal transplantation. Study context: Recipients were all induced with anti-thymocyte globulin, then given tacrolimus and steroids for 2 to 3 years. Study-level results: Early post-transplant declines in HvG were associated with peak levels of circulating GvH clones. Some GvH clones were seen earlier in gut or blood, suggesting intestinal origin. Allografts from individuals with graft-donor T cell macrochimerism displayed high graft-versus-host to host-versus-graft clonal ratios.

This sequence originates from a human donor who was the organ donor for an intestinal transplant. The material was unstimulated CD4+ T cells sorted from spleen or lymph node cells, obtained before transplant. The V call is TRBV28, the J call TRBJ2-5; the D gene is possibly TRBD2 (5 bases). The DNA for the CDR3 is TGTGCCAGCATGGGTGGGCCTAGCACGGAGACCCAGTACTTC. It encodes CASMGGPSTETQYF.